The source of this T cell receptor beta chain is a study of blood T cell repertoires in COVID-19. Germline values: CDR1 SQVTM, CDR2 ANQGSEA. The V gene end was trimmed by 6 bases and the J gene end by 2 bases; junction bases not matched to a gene: 4. The CDR3 is 12 residues long. Clones were read by immunoSEQ multiplex PCR, and TCRdb kept only the in-frame ones, dropping some. The table lists 160,000 or so clones, 85% to 90% of them singletons. Sequenced sample: peripheral blood. This receptor was obtained from a woman in her thirties or forties with acute or convalescent COVID-19. The chain combines TRBV29-1 with TRBJ2-7, with 7 bases aligning to TRBD2. For the CDR3, the DNA is TGCAGCGTAAGGAGCGGGACCTACGAGCAGTACTTC. Translation: CSVRSGTYEQYF.